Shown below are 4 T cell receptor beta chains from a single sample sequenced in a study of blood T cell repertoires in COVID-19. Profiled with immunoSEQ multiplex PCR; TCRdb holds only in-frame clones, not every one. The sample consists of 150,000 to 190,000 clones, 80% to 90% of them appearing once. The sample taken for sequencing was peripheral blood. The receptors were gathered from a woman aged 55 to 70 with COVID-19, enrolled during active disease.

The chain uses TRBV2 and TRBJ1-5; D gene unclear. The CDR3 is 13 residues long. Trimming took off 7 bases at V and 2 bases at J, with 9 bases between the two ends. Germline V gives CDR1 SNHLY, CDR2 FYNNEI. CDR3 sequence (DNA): TGTGCCAGCAAGGAGACGGGCAATCAGCCCCAGCATTTT. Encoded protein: CASKETGNQPQHF.

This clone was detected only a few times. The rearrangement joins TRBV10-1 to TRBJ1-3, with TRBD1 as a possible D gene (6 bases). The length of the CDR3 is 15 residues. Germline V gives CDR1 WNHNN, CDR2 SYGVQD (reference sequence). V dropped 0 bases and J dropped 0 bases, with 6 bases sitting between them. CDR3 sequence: CASSESTGSGNTIYF. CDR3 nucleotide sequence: TGCGCCAGCAGTGAGTCGACAGGCTCTGGAAACACCATATATTTT.

The CDR3 coding sequence is TGTGCCAGCAGCCTCACTGCGACAAGGACCCAGTACTTC. Its translation: CASSLTATRTQYF. This rearrangement joins TRBV11-3 to TRBJ2-5; D not certain. This CDR3 contains 13 residues. CDR1 and CDR2 from the germline V gene are SGHNT and YENEEA. The V end was cut by 5 bases, the J end by 7 bases, with 14 bases between.

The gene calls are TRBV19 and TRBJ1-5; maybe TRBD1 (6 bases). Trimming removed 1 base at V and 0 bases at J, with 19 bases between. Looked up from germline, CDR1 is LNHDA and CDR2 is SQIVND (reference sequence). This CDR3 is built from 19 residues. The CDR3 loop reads CASSIVHPYGQYSNQPQHF. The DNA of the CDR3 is TGTGCCAGTAGTATAGTCCACCCTTACGGACAGTATAGCAATCAGCCCCAGCATTTT.